Listed here are 11 T cell receptor beta chains from one sample, sequenced in a study of OX40 agonist ivuxolimab in advanced cancers. Data came from immunoSEQ multiplex PCR; TCRdb stores just in-frame clones and leaves some out. Here the sample spans roughly 40,000 clones, 81% being singletons. Sample: CD4+ or CD8+ T cells sorted from blood, taken in a trial of the OX40 agonist ivuxolimab. These receptors all stem from an adult with an advanced solid tumor such as melanoma, head and neck, liver or kidney cancer.

The chain couples TRBV21-1 to TRBJ2-1; the table's D call TRBD2 went unverified against the DNA. TRBV21-1 represents a pseudogene. The CDR3 consists of 15 residues. CDR3 amino acids: CAEARRALPYNEQFF. CDR3 bases: TGTGCCGAAGCCAGGCGGGCCTTGCCCTACAATGAGCAGTTCTTC.

The chain recombines TRBV7-9 with TRBJ2-7; D is perhaps TRBD1 (6 bases). V dropped 6 bases and J dropped 0 bases, with 15 bases sitting between them. Germline assignment: CDR1 SEHNR and CDR2 FQNEAQ (reference sequence). The CDR3 spans 15 residues. The CDR3 sequence: CASSPQGGFSYEQYF. The CDR3 DNA follows: TGTGCCAGCAGTCCTCAAGGGGGATTCTCCTACGAGCAGTACTTC.

This clone has only a few counts. CDR3 region: CASSVGLDRREYGYTF. The CDR3 DNA is TGTGCCAGCAGCGTAGGCTTGGACAGAAGGGAATATGGCTACACCTTC. The chain recombines TRBV9 with TRBJ1-2; a possible D gene is TRBD1 (6 bases). Germline V lookup: CDR1 SGDLS, CDR2 YYNGEE. The germline V and J ends were trimmed by 0 bases and 5 bases, with 17 bases remaining between them. The CDR3 runs to 16 residues.

V usage is TRBV4-3 and J usage is TRBJ2-3, with D unclear. V lost 6 bases to trimming and J lost 5 bases, with 9 bases between them. This CDR3 contains 12 residues. The germline V gene has CDR1 LGHNA and CDR2 YSLEER. CDR3 bases: TGCGCCAGCAGTAAAGATCTAGATACGCAGTATTTT. As protein: CASSKDLDTQYF.

This chain links TRBV5-4 with TRBJ1-2; 10 nucleotides line up with TRBD1. V dropped 2 bases and J dropped 6; count of bases not matched to a gene: 7. Germline V CDR1 and CDR2: SGHNT, YYREEE (reference sequence). CDR3 length equals 15 residues. CDR3 loop: CASSFPGQGRDGYTF. In DNA, the CDR3 is TGTGCCAGCAGCTTTCCGGGACAGGGGAGGGATGGCTACACCTTC.

J is TRBJ1-2 and V is TRBV5-1, with D perhaps matching TRBD1 (5 bases). V was pared by 4 bases and J by 10 bases, with 17 bases between. Germline lookup yields CDR1 SGHRS and CDR2 YFSETQ. CDR3 length: 13 residues. The CDR3 DNA reads TGCGCCAGCAGCCCGGGGCATAACCGAGACTACACCTTC. Encoded protein: CASSPGHNRDYTF.

The genes are TRBV7-9 and TRBJ1-4, with a possible D match to TRBD1 (5 bases). This CDR3 has 15 amino acids. Looked up from germline, CDR1 is SEHNR and CDR2 is FQNEAQ (reference sequence). V lost 3 bases and J 5 bases, leaving 13 bases between the germline ends. The CDR3 loop is CASSFWSRGNEKLFF. For the CDR3, the DNA is TGTGCCAGCAGCTTCTGGTCCCGGGGGAATGAAAAACTGTTTTTT.

This clone appeared a single time. The chain is built from TRBV7-9 and TRBJ1-2; D is uncertain. V gave up 1 base and J gave up 6 bases, with 15 bases separating them. Germline V gene lookup returns CDR1 SEHNR and CDR2 FQNEAQ (reference sequence). CDR3 length equals 15 residues. Here the CDR3 reads CASSLDAGRPNGYTF. In DNA, the CDR3 is TGTGCCAGCAGCTTAGACGCCGGGAGACCGAATGGCTACACCTTC. Complete variable domain (other parts from reference TRBV7-9 and TRBJ1-2): DTGVSQNPRHKITKRGQNVTFRCDPISEHNRLYWYRQTLGQGPEFLTYFQNEAQLEKSRLLSDRFSAERPKGSFSTLEIQRTEQGDSAMYLCASSLDAGRPNGYTFGSGTRLTVV.

This clone was recorded only once. Other nucleotide sequences from this sample produce the same CDR3. This chain joins TRBV5-1 and TRBJ2-5; TRBD1 aligns across 8 bases. CDR3 length equals 15 residues. The germline gives CDR1 SGHRS, CDR2 YFSETQ. The J segment lost 1 base and the V segment lost 4 bases, leaving 6 bases of the junction unmatched. CDR3 region: CASSPGQGGQETQYF. The CDR3 nucleotides read TGCGCCAGCAGCCCTGGACAGGGCGGCCAAGAGACCCAGTACTTC.

The rearrangement uses TRBV11-2 and TRBJ2-5, with no clear D. The V end lost 5 bases, the J end lost 7 bases, and 8 bases lay between the germline ends. The germline CDR1 and CDR2 sequences are SGHAT and FQNNGV. CDR3 length: 11 residues. CDR3 in amino acids: CASSIYGTQYF. The CDR3 coding sequence is TGTGCCAGCAGCATCTATGGGACCCAGTACTTC.

A remark on this clone: One end of the junction does not line up with germline, which may come from a read error. The chain uses TRBV7-2 and TRBJ2-7; 11 bases are a match to TRBD2. This CDR3 comprises 15 residues. The germline V gene has CDR1 SGHTA and CDR2 FQGNSA. CDR3 in DNA: TGTGCCACCAGCCCTCCGGGACTAGCGGCCTACGAGCAGTACTTC. It translates to CATSPPGLAAYEQYF.